The clone carrying this TCR beta chain was detected only a few times. Original processing methods: It was from reference gene primer amplification that nucleated cell counts were estimated. TCRdb's table, derived via immunoSEQ multiplex PCR, lists solely in-frame clones and lacks some. The DNA was the basis for D and trimming; V, J and clone size are from that table. This table has a few hundred thousand clones, under 90% appearing once. The data were obtained in a study of blood T cell repertoires in COVID-19. About the study: From T cells, B-cell-depleted T cells, or PBMCs came the material, which was cDNA or gDNA.

Sequencing was done on a sample of peripheral blood. This receptor was identified in a human donor in a cohort sampled during active COVID-19.

CDR3 residues: CASSLTFTRDHEQYF. The CDR3 DNA is TGTGCCAGCAGTTTAACATTCACGCGGGACCACGAGCAGTACTTC. The chain has TRBV27 and TRBJ2-7, with TRBD2 as a possible D gene (6 bases). Between the trimmed V and J ends, which lost 2 bases and 5 bases, there was a span of 16 bases. Germline V gene sequence: CDR1 MNHEY, CDR2 SMNVEV (reference sequence). The CDR3 length is 15 residues.